Listed here is a single T cell receptor beta chain. What antigen it recognizes has not been identified. There are no base qualities to consult, and no much larger clone falls within one base. Using the deep immunoSEQ assay, multiplex PCR amplified TCR CDR3 regions from genomic DNA. Genomic DNA extracted from each cell subset was distributed evenly over all wells of several immunoSEQ 96-well plates, and each plate served as one replicate. For sorted subsets, approximately 200 ng of genomic DNA, equivalent to 25,000 to 35,000 T cell genomes, went into each replicate PCR. Purified libraries were quantified with a Qubit 3.0 fluorometer, sized on a Bioanalyzer 2100, and re-quantified with the KAPA Library Quantification kit. Every immunoSEQ 96-well plate was sequenced on a separate single-read 150-cycle Illumina NextSeq 550 flow cell. In the paper's pipeline: The immunoSEQ output contained only junctional sequences without quality scores, so filtering could not match that applied to full-length reads. Sequences were annotated with PyIR, a Python wrapper for IgBLAST v1.9, using IMGT germline references to assign V/J genes and CDR3. Reads with weak V/J assignments (E-value above 1e-6), missing CDR3, stop codons, out-of-frame junctions, or ambiguous translated residues were removed. V3J clonotypes were defined by identical inferred V gene, J gene, and CDR3 amino acid sequence. Percentage overlap between repertoires was calculated by dividing the number of shared unique clonotypes by the size of the smaller repertoire. Richness of each repertoire was evaluated using RTK rarefaction, the Chao1 estimator, and Recon v2.1 estimates of unobserved clonotypes. Generation probabilities were computed with OLGA for all TCRbeta clonotypes obtained by the gDNA method from several donors. TCRdb took over this immuneACCESS table, retaining in-frame rearrangements with V and J assigned. Such tables are incomplete; in checked studies, under half of the missing clones stem from an unresolved V gene, and the remainder is unexplained. V, J and clone size are taken as reported in that table, and D and trimming were inferred from the DNA itself. Present in this sample are about 800,000 clones, 96% of which were seen just once. Over 0.2% of the sample rests with the top ten.

The data were obtained in a study of shared clonotypes between healthy human individuals (dated by TCRdb to the early 2020s). General notes on the study: Two women and a few men aged 18 to 49 years were included in the cohort. For each donor, CD4 naive and CD4 memory were each run on three plates, CD8 naive on two plates, and CD8 memory on one plate. To estimate repertoire size and how much clonotypes are shared between individuals, the study performed deep sequencing of blood TCR repertoires from a few healthy adults. To increase sequencing depth and limit assay-specific biases, TCR repertoire library preparation and sequencing were carried out by different laboratories using diverse techniques. Between about 0.85 and 9.5 billion PBMCs per donor were obtained by leukapheresis.

The CDR3 covers 13 residues, taking in both the cysteine and the phenylalanine. Just CDR3 DNA is preserved here, 39 bases in frame from base 1. V and J lose 7 bases and 3 bases, and a span of 13 bases separates them. The germline V gene supplies CDR1 SQVTM and CDR2 ANQGSEA. CD8 naive samples consisted of CD45RO-negative cells that were positively selected for CCR7, yielding a CD45RA+CCR7+ population without TemRA cells. Donors were healthy HIV-negative adults with no recently reported acute infections or vaccinations. Every donor was a Caucasian adult residing in Nashville, Tennessee, USA. After blood collection by leukapheresis, PBMCs were isolated using Ficoll-Histopaque density gradient centrifugation and then cryopreserved in the vapor phase of liquid nitrogen. Purity and quantity of every magnetically sorted T cell population were checked by analytical flow cytometry. Each sorted fraction had its genomic DNA isolated and then quantified by UV absorbance on a Nanodrop 2000c.

Study-level results and caveats: The genetic and exposure-history diversity represented was limited by the small number of donors. Clonotypes shared by all four sorted-subset donors showed higher generation probabilities than non-shared clonotypes. Naive subsets generally had larger estimated clonotype richness than memory subsets did. Pairwise subsampling led to the expectation that sequencing depth would affect the degree of clonotype sharing among donors. Sampling was restricted to blood, and TCR repertoires in tissues likely differ from the TCR repertoires found in blood. Sharing across four donors was observed for around 5% of naive CD4, 3.5% of naive CD8, 2.3% of memory CD4, and roughly 0.4% of memory CD8 clonotypes. Even with the large sequencing depth, rarefaction of the sorted-subset datasets indicated that sequencing was incomplete.

The TCR originated in a man aged 25-45 years in good health. Recombination connected TRBV29-1 to TRBJ2-1; the D gene cannot be resolved reliably. Sequencing input: naive CD8+ T cells sorted from blood. Read against the paper, the sample's cell subset or site label means: CD45RA+CCR7+. The DNA is TGCAGCGATACACGGAATAACTACAATGAGCAGTTCTTC. It translates as CSDTRNNYNEQFF.